The sequence of this TCR beta chain was determined in a study of graft-versus-host responses after intestinal transplantation. Study details: In this cohort, recipients had multivisceral, liver-intestinal, or isolated intestinal transplants. Anti-thymocyte globulin induction preceded about 3 years of tacrolimus and steroid maintenance in all recipients.

This clone showed up just once. Its matching antigen is unknown. General study findings and limits: Recipient marrow held GvH clones, some first seen in ileum or blood.

Between the trimmed V and J ends, which lost 1 base and 7 bases, there was a span of 12 bases. CDR1 is LNHDA, CDR2 SQIVND, per germline (reference sequence). The CDR3 extends over 14 amino acids. The protocol was immunoSEQ multiplex PCR, while the TCRdb copy is restricted to in-frame clones and leaves out a portion. The sample consists of 96,000 or so clones, approximately 90% of them appearing once. The sequence was collected from a human donor who received an intestinal transplant. This material consisted of unstimulated CD4+ T cells sorted from spleen or lymph node cells, taken before intestinal transplant. The chain joins TRBV19 to TRBJ2-3; D is perhaps TRBD2 (6 bases). The CDR3: CASSIVGGENTQYF. In nucleotides, the CDR3 is TGTGCCAGTAGTATAGTCGGGGGTGAGAATACGCAGTATTTT.